These T cell receptor beta chains were read from a single sample in a study of shared clonotypes between healthy human individuals. Clones were sequenced by immunoSEQ multiplex PCR, and TCRdb holds only the in-frame ones, with some missing. Here the sample spans more than 2 million clones, about 94% being singletons. Sequencing input: naive CD4+ T cells sorted from blood. The receptors here all came from a man between 18 and 35 years old in good health. Both conserved end residues are trimmed from each CDR3. The order of the fields is V gene, J gene, CDR3 protein.

TRBV6-1	TRBJ1-6	ASSELTGSPLH
TRBV13	TRBJ2-1	ASSTWTSSLNEQF
TRBV11-1	TRBJ2-2	ASSLAWPAGVNTGELF
TRBV19	TRBJ1-6	ASSTQGTGSYNSPLH
TRBV27	TRBJ1-4	ASSLSPASNEKLF
TRBV6-5	TRBJ1-4	ASTLTGATNEKLF
TRBV25-1	TRBJ2-1	ASSAGTSGRRF
TRBV4-1	TRBJ1-2	ASSQVQGPANYGYT
TRBV4-2	TRBJ2-2	ASSPRTSGGAFGTGELF
TRBV2	TRBJ1-1	ASVEGTEAF
TRBV30	TRBJ2-1	AWISGTRYEQF
TRBV10-3	TRBJ2-5	AIAAGAQETQY
TRBV5-6	TRBJ2-5	ASSLGAGVETQY
TRBV10-1	TRBJ2-2	ASSTGTKNTGELF
TRBV7-9	TRBJ2-7	ASSSSKGDYEQY
TRBV14	TRBJ2-5	ASSQDSGVGQETQY
TRBV5-4	TRBJ1-5	ASSQGGGSSNQPQH
TRBV2	TRBJ2-5	ASSESGGAGTQY
TRBV28	TRBJ2-5	ASFGPTGTQY
TRBV5-1	TRBJ1-1	ASSLRQGRGTEAF
TRBV27	TRBJ2-7	ASSRTGTSGSYEQY
TRBV6-4	TRBJ2-7	ASSDLETVYEQY
TRBV11-2	TRBJ1-2	ASSLVGGLGGYT
TRBV19	TRBJ1-2	ASGGLNYGYT
TRBV11-2	TRBJ2-7	ASSLAGTPPYEQY
TRBV7-9	TRBJ2-7	ASSLGQGRNEQY
TRBV5-1	TRBJ2-1	ASSPQGGDEQF
TRBV4-2	TRBJ2-3	ASGVLTDTQY
TRBV30	TRBJ1-4	AWSPPGQGHKLF
TRBV30	TRBJ1-2	ACSRTEGNYGYT
TRBV5-6	TRBJ1-2	ASSRYRSFNYGYT
TRBV7-2	TRBJ2-3	ASSPQTGFTDTQY
TRBV5-1	TRBJ1-1	ASSSDQGWTEAF
TRBV5-6	TRBJ2-5	ASRSGSLTGETQY
TRBV30	TRBJ2-7	AWSVGVGFTSYEQY
TRBV10-1	TRBJ1-2	ASREDPPLYT
TRBV5-1	TRBJ2-7	ASSLVAGQIYEQY
TRBV18	TRBJ1-2	ASSPPRDGGYT
TRBV7-2	TRBJ2-1	ASSLVSGSHNEQF
TRBV29-1	TRBJ2-6	SVPDRTGTGANVLT
TRBV6-5	TRBJ2-7	ASSLRYEQY